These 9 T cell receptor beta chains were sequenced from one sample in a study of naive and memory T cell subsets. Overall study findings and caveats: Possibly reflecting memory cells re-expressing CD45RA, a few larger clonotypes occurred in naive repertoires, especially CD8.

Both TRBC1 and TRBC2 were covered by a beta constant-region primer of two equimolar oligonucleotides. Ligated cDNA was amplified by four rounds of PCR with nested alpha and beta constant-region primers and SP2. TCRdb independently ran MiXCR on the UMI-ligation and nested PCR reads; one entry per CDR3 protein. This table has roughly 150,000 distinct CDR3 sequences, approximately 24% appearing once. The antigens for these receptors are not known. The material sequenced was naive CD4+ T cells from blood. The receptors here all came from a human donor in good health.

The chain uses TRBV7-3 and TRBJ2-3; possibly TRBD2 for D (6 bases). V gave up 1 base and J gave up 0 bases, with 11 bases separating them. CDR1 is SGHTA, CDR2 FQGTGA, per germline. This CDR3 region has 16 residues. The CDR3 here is CASSLRGGVSTDTQYF. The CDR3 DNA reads TGTGCCAGCAGCTTAAGAGGCGGGGTTAGCACAGATACGCAGTATTTT.

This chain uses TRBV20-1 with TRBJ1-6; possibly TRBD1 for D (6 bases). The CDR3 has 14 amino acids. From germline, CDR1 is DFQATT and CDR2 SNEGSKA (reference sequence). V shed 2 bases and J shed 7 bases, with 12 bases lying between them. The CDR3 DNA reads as TGCAGTGCTAGATTCGGGACAAAAAATTCACCCCTCCACTTT. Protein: CSARFGTKNSPLHF.

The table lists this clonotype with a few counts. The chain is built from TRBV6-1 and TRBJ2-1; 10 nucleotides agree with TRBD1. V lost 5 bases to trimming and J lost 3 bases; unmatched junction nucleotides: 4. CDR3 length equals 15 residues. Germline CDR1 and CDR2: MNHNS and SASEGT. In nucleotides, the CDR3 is TGTGCCAGCAGTACCCGGACAGGGGGCTACAATGAGCAGTTCTTC. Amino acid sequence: CASSTRTGGYNEQFF.

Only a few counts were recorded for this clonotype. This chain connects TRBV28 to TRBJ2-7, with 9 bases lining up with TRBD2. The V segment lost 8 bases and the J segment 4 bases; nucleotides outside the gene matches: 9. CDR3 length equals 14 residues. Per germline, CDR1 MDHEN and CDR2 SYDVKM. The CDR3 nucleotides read TGTGCCAGCCTACGTCCCAGCGGGAGGTACGAGCAGTACTTC. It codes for CASLRPSGRYEQYF.

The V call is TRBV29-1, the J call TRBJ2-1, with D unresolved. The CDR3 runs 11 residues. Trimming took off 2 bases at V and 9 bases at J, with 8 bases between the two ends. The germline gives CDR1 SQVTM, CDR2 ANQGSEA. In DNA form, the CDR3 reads TGCAGCGTTGAACGAGGCGGTGAGCAGTTCTTC. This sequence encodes CSVERGGEQFF.

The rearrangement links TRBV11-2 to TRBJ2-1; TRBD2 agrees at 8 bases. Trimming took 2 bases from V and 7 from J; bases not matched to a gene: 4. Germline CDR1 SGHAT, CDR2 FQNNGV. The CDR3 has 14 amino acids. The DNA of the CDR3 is TGTGCCAGCAGCTTATTCGGGGGGGCAAATGAGCAGTTCTTC. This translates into CASSLFGGANEQFF.

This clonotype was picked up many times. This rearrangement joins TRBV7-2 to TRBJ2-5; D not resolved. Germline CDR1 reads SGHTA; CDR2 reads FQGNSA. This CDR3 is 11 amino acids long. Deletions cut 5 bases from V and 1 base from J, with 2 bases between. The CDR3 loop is CASSGQETQYF. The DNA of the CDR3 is TGTGCCAGCAGCGGCCAAGAGACCCAGTACTTC.

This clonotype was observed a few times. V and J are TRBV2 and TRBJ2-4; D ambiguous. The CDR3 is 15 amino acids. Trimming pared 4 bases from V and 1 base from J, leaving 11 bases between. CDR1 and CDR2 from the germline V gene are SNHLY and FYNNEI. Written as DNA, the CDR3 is TGTGCCAGCAGTGCTCTCAAAGGGGCCAAAAACATTCAGTACTTC. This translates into CASSALKGAKNIQYF.

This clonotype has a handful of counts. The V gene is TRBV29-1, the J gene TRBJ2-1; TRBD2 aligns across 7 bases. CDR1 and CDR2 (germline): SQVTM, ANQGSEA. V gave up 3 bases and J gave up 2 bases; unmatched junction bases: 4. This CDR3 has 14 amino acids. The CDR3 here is CSVESGGPYNEQFF. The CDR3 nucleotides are TGCAGCGTTGAGTCGGGAGGCCCCTACAATGAGCAGTTCTTC.